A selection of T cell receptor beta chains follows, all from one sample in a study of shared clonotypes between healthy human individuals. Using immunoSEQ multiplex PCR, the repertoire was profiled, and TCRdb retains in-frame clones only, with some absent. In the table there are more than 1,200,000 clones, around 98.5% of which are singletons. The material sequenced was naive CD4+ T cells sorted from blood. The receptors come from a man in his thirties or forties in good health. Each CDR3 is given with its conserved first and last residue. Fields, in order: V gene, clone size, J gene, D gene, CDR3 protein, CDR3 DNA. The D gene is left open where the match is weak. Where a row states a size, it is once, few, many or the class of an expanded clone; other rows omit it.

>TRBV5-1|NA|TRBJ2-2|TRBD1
CASGGQSVVTGELFF
TGCGCCAGCGGGGGACAGAGTGTCGTTACCGGGGAGCTGTTTTTT
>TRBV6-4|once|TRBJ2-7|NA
CASVLTPQLNYEQYF
TGTGCCAGTGTCCTGACTCCCCAATTAAACTACGAGCAGTACTTC
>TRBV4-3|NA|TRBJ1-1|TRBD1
CASSLQGGVTEAFF
TGCGCCAGCAGTCTCCAGGGGGGGGTTACTGAAGCTTTCTTT
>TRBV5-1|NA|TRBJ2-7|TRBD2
CASSRGTNNDYEQYF
TGCGCCAGCAGCCGAGGGACTAACAACGACTACGAGCAGTACTTC
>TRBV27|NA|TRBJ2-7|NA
CASSFQGSYEQYF
TGTGCCAGCAGTTTTCAGGGGTCCTACGAGCAGTACTTC
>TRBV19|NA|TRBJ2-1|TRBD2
CASRFSGGDNEQFF
TGTGCCAGTAGGTTTTCGGGAGGTGACAATGAGCAGTTCTTC
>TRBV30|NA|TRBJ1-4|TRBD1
CAWSGGQGTTNEKLFF
TGTGCCTGGAGTGGGGGACAGGGAACAACTAATGAAAAACTGTTTTTT
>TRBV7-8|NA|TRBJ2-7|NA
CASSLARLEPAYEQYF
TGTGCCAGCAGCTTAGCAAGACTAGAACCCGCCTACGAGCAGTACTTC
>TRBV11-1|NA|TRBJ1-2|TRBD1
CASSLNPTGGRYGYTF
TGTGCCAGCAGCTTAAATCCGACAGGGGGCCGGTATGGCTACACCTTC
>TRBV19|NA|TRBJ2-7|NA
CASSRGNYEQYF
TGTGCCAGTAGTAGGGGGAACTACGAGCAGTACTTC
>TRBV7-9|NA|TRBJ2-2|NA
CASSLFSSAGELFF
TGTGCCAGCAGCTTATTTTCTAGCGCCGGGGAGCTGTTTTTT
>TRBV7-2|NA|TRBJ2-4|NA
CASSDRGGRGDF
TGTGCCAGCAGCGACCGAGGAGGAAGAGGAGACTTC
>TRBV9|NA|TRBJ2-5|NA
CASSVGGLIETQYF
TGTGCCAGCAGCGTAGGAGGACTTATAGAGACCCAGTACTTC
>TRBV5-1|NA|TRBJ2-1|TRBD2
CASSVTSGAPNEQFF
TGCGCCAGCAGCGTGACTAGCGGGGCCCCCAATGAGCAGTTCTTC
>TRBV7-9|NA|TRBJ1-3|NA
CASSLGYSGNTIYF
TGTGCCAGCAGCTTAGGCTACTCTGGAAACACCATATATTTT
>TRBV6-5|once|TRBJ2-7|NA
CASSSLLIGAEQYF
TGTGCCAGCAGTTCACTTCTTATCGGGGCCGAGCAGTACTTC
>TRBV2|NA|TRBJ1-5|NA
CASQGLADQPQHF
TGTGCCAGCCAGGGATTAGCTGATCAGCCCCAGCATTTT
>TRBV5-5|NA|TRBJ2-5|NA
CASSQTAWTVQETQYF
TGTGCCAGCAGTCAGACAGCTTGGACAGTCCAAGAGACCCAGTACTTC
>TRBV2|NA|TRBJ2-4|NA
CASQEEVQNIQYF
TGTGCCAGCCAAGAGGAAGTCCAAAACATTCAGTACTTC
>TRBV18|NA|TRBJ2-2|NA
CASSPRDTGELFF
TGTGCCAGCTCGCCTCGGGATACCGGGGAGCTGTTTTTT
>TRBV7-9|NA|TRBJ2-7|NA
CASSLVGSTSEQYF
TGTGCCAGCAGCTTAGTGGGATCCACATCCGAGCAGTACTTC
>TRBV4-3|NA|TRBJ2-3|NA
CAGSRRDRSTDTQYF
TGCGCCGGGTCACGGCGTGACAGAAGCACAGATACGCAGTATTTT
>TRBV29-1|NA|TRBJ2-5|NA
CSVVWGVETQYF
TGCAGCGTTGTATGGGGGGTAGAGACCCAGTACTTC
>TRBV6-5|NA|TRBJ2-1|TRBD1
CASSKGTGGGHEQFF
TGTGCCAGCAGTAAAGGGACAGGGGGCGGGCATGAGCAGTTCTTC
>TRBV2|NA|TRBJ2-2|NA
CASSSRDGSLRSGELFF
TGTGCCAGCAGTTCCCGTGACGGATCTCTACGGAGCGGGGAGCTGTTTTTT
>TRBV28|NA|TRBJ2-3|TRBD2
CASGKTLAGLTDTQYF
TGTGCCAGCGGCAAAACACTAGCGGGACTCACAGATACGCAGTATTTT
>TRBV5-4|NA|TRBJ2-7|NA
CASSLEQAQYEQYF
TGTGCCAGCAGCTTAGAACAGGCACAATACGAGCAGTACTTC